This TCR beta chain was sequenced in a study of T-cell reconstitution after alpha-beta-depleted transplantation in children. Study-wide findings and caveats: The study traced high day-60 TCRbeta diversity in some patients to surviving recipient T cells and thymic progenitors. Approximately two months post-transplant, alpha-beta T cells reportedly originated from several hundred expanded graft clones. Newly generated T cells supplied most T-cell counts and diversity one year post-transplant.

Preparation of the TCRbeta library involved a method that used unique molecular identifiers. MiXCR, applied by TCRdb to the PCR reads, yields one record per CDR3 protein. The sample carries about 580,000 distinct CDR3 sequences, roughly 30% recorded once. The CDR3 is made up of 14 amino acids. The J segment lost 3 bases and the V segment lost 7 bases, leaving 6 bases of the junction unmatched. The germline V gene has CDR1 MNHEY and CDR2 SMNVEV (reference sequence). There are a few counts of this clonotype. Its antigen is unknown. J is TRBJ2-1 and V is TRBV27, with TRBD2 identical over 7 bases. The TCR sequence derives from a boy in the first two years of life with Wiskott-Aldrich syndrome, due to receive a stem cell transplant. The starting material was PBMCs, obtained before TCRalphabeta/CD19-depleted stem cell transplant. Here the CDR3 DNA reads TGTGCCAGCACGACTAGCTCAGTCTACAATGAGCAGTTCTTC. It codes for CASTTSSVYNEQFF.